Each of the 4 T cell receptor beta chains below was sequenced from the same sample in a study of T cells in tuberculosis. Specified time point: new active TB diagnosis, blood taken before or within 7 days of starting treatment. Using immunoSEQ multiplex PCR, the repertoire was profiled, and TCRdb retains in-frame clones only, with some absent. The repertoire holds 30,000 to 40,000 clones, with under 95% as singletons. The sequencing used PBMCs, collected at tuberculosis diagnosis. These receptors originate from an adult with tuberculosis.

V gene TRBV28 combines with J gene TRBJ1-2; D possibly corresponds to TRBD1 (5 bases). The CDR3 is made up of 16 amino acids. Germline V gene sequence: CDR1 MDHEN, CDR2 SYDVKM. Trimming stripped 1 base from V and 0 bases from J, with 12 bases between. The CDR3 coding sequence is TGTGCCAGCAGTTTATTGTCACCGGACACTAACTATGGCTACACCTTC. It translates to CASSLLSPDTNYGYTF.

In this sample, this clone turned up once. This chain links TRBV9 with TRBJ2-7; 7 positions agree with TRBD2. V gave up 0 bases and J gave up 0 bases; unmatched junction bases: 3. Germline V gives CDR1 SGDLS, CDR2 YYNGEE. The CDR3 spans 15 residues. The CDR3 loop is CASSVGLADSYEQYF. The CDR3 nucleotides are TGTGCCAGCAGCGTAGGGCTAGCGGACTCCTACGAGCAGTACTTC.

This clone came up a few times. This chain links TRBV6-1 with TRBJ2-2; possible D gene TRBD1, 6 bases. This CDR3 has 15 residues. Germline CDR1 is MNHNS and CDR2 is SASEGT. The germline V and J ends were trimmed by 5 bases and 3 bases, with 13 bases remaining between them. The CDR3 sequence is CASSPGVDDTGELFF. CDR3 in DNA: TGTGCCAGCAGTCCAGGGGTCGACGACACCGGGGAGCTGTTTTTT.

The chain has TRBV27 and TRBJ2-5; 10 nucleotides agree with TRBD2. CDR1 is MNHEY and CDR2 is SMNVEV in the germline V gene (reference sequence). This CDR3 spans 15 amino acids. V was clipped by 4 bases and J by 5 bases; unmatched bases: 7. The CDR3, as DNA: TGTGCCAGCAGTTCATTAGCGGGAGGAGGGGAGACCCAGTACTTC. Translated, it gives CASSSLAGGGETQYF.